This T cell receptor (beta chain) was found in a study of T-cell memory formation after mild COVID-19. Study details: Clusters of TCRs were largely donor specific.

This clonotype was seen more than once but under ten times. Antigen: not known. Whole-study results and caveats: Mostly located in CM and EM were contracting CD4+ clones, with contracting CD8+ clones located in EMRA. CD4/CD8 balance held among clones contracting day 15 to 85, and later expanders leaned CD4+.

A 5'RACE reaction primed in the constant segment made cDNA libraries of TCR alpha and TCR beta, and these carried sample barcodes and UMIs. TCRdb ran MiXCR on the 5' RACE reads and lists one entry per CDR3 protein. The sample yields over 120,000 distinct CDR3 sequences, roughly 21% seen once. The TCR was taken from an adult woman who had mild COVID-19 (a few samples of this study predate the infection). Cell type and time point are not known. Sequenced: PBMCs or a T cell subset sorted from them (not recorded which).

The CDR3 loop is CSASKGSNEQFF. In nucleotides, the CDR3 is TGCAGTGCTAGTAAGGGCTCCAATGAGCAGTTCTTC. The chain uses TRBV20-1 and TRBJ2-1; no definite D call. V was trimmed by 3 bases and J by 6 bases, leaving 9 bases between them. Germline V gene sequence: CDR1 DFQATT, CDR2 SNEGSKA (reference sequence). The CDR3 loop spans 12 amino acids.